This T cell receptor (beta chain) was retrieved from a study of metastatic and nonmetastatic thyroid tumors (dated by TCRdb to about 2020). Describing the broader study: For patients with malignant and with benign thyroid disease, the researchers compared repertoires between peripheral blood samples and tumor or nodule tissue samples.

The CDR3 starts with the cysteine, ends with the phenylalanine, and has 15 residues. Of the read, only the CDR3 DNA is kept; its 45 bases are in frame from base 1. As encoded in the germline V gene, CDR1 is MNHEY while CDR2 is SVGEGT. The trim is 0 bases for V and 6 bases for J, with a gap of 14 bases between the germline ends. None of the patients had been given any treatment before thyroid surgery. The study retrospectively analysed patient clinical samples collected from about 2012 to 2018 using T-cell receptor beta sequencing. On the study overall, not on this receptor specifically: TCR beta diversity was reported as significantly higher in malignant tumors than in benign nodules, in both blood and tumor samples.

This clone came up a few times. Its antigen is unknown. Nothing much larger sits one base from this clone, and base qualities are not available. Different DNA sequences within this sample yield the same CDR3. The library was obtained by PCR. This sample was sequenced with an Illumina HiSeq 4000. High-throughput sequencing was used to profile the CDR3 region of the TCR beta-chain in every patient. The published analysis was carried out like this. CDR3 differences across clinicopathological groups were used to build a classifier for discriminating distant-metastatic papillary thyroid cancer patients. To measure repertoire diversity the researchers used the Shannon index, while the Morisita-Horn index served to gauge how similar the tumor and blood repertoires were. TCRdb cleaned the public reads at Q25 with fastp, built clones with MiXCR and kept in-frame beta chains. The V and J calls shown here were made by TCRdb, not taken from the authors' results. Counted in this sample were 15,000 to 25,000 clones; 20% to 30% of them appeared once. The ten largest clones capture about 3.3% of the sample.

This chain joins TRBV6-2 or TRBV6-3 to TRBJ1-2; TRBD1 is perhaps the D gene, given 6 matching bases. This clonotype was sampled from a male donor with papillary thyroid cancer or a benign thyroid nodule (not recorded which). Some clones in this sample may be carry-over from other donors' samples. The source material was blood. The CDR3 region has the sequence CASSYSWGAGDGYTF. DNA sequence: TGTGCCAGCAGTTACTCATGGGGGGCCGGAGATGGCTACACCTTC.